These 27 T cell receptor beta chains were all obtained from the same sample, sequenced in a study of cytomegalovirus exposure and HLA in healthy donors. PCR amplification relied on 60 Vbeta primers (plus 13 Jbeta primers). TCRdb's copy holds only in-frame clones and misses some; the assay was immunoSEQ multiplex PCR. The sample carries some 150,000 clones, around 79% recorded once. Sample: PBMCs. The receptors shown here come from a human donor in good health.

This chain uses TRBV5-1 with TRBJ1-1; perhaps TRBD1 as D (5 bases). Trimming removed 7 bases at V and 0 bases at J, with 22 bases between. Germline V gene sequence: CDR1 SGHRS, CDR2 YFSETQ. There are 17 residues in the CDR3. The CDR3 DNA reads TGCGCCAGCCGCCCTTCCGGGGGACCGCGGATGAACACTGAAGCTTTCTTT. Translation: CASRPSGGPRMNTEAFF.

This chain connects TRBV4-1 to TRBJ1-4; tentatively, D is TRBD1 (6 bases). The V gene lost 0 bases and the J gene lost 6 bases, with 14 bases spanning the gap. CDR3 size: 16 residues. Per germline, CDR1 MGHRA and CDR2 YSYEKL. Here the CDR3 DNA reads TGCGCCAGCAGCCAAGATCTAAGGGGGTTCGATGAAAAACTGTTTTTT. Amino acids: CASSQDLRGFDEKLFF.

The chain links TRBV7-3 to TRBJ2-1, with 9 bases aligning to TRBD1. This CDR3 region has 17 residues. The junction had 7 bases not matched to a gene; V was cut back by 2 bases and J by 2 bases. Per the germline V gene, CDR1 is SGHTA and CDR2 is FQGTGA. CDR3: CASSLQGGQGPYNEQFF. CDR3 bases: TGTGCCAGCAGCTTACAGGGGGGACAGGGTCCCTACAATGAGCAGTTCTTC.

The rearrangement joins TRBV5-6 to TRBJ2-7; D not certain. The V gene lost 1 base and the J gene lost 5 bases, with 4 bases spanning the gap. The germline CDR1 and CDR2 sequences are SGHDT and YYEEEE. The CDR3 runs 11 residues. For the CDR3, the DNA is TGTGCCAGCAGCTTGTCAGACGAGCAGTACTTC. Translated, it gives CASSLSDEQYF. Using reference TRBV5-6 and TRBJ2-7 for the parts outside the CDR3, the full variable domain is DAGVTQSPTHLIKTRGQQVTLRCSPKSGHDTVSWYQQALGQGPQFIFQYYEEEERQRGNFPDRFSGHQFPNYSSELNVNALLLGDSALYLCASSLSDEQYFGPGTRLTVT.

This chain links TRBV4-1 with TRBJ1-1; perhaps TRBD1 as D (5 bases). Germline V lookup: CDR1 MGHRA, CDR2 YSYEKL. V was pared by 4 bases and J by 0 bases, with 9 bases between. The CDR3 consists of 14 residues. The CDR3 region is CASSLGTLNTEAFF. The CDR3 nucleotides read TGCGCCAGCAGCCTAGGGACTTTGAACACTGAAGCTTTCTTT.

This chain links TRBV7-3 with TRBJ2-1, with D unclear. Germline V lookup: CDR1 SGHTA, CDR2 FQGTGA. The CDR3 covers 15 residues. Trimming removed 5 bases at V and 10 bases at J, with 21 bases between. Written as DNA, the CDR3 is TGTGCCAGCAGCCCAAACTGGGCGATCTCCGGCGAGCAGTTCTTC. It encodes CASSPNWAISGEQFF.

The V gene is TRBV27, the J gene TRBJ1-2, with 8 bases fitting TRBD1. The J segment lost 6 bases and the V segment lost 3 bases, leaving 3 bases of the junction unmatched. Per germline, CDR1 MNHEY and CDR2 SMNVEV (reference sequence). The CDR3 is 13 residues long. The CDR3 DNA is TGTGCCAGCAGTTTCCGACAGGGGAATGGCTACACCTTC. Protein: CASSFRQGNGYTF.

This clone was recorded a few times. The chain has TRBV4-1 and TRBJ2-7, with a weak D call TRBD1 (5 bases). Germline V lookup: CDR1 MGHRA, CDR2 YSYEKL. The CDR3 contains 13 residues. V was cut by 1 base and J by 2 bases, with 6 bases left in between. The CDR3 region is CASSQVGAYEQYF. DNA for the CDR3: TGCGCCAGCAGCCAAGTAGGGGCCTACGAGCAGTACTTC.

This chain joins TRBV2 and TRBJ2-1, with TRBD1 matching over 9 bases. Germline CDR1 is SNHLY and CDR2 is FYNNEI. The J segment lost 7 bases and the V segment lost 5 bases, leaving 6 bases of the junction unmatched. The CDR3 runs to 14 residues. Here the CDR3 reads CASSKMGQGNEQFF. The CDR3 DNA follows: TGTGCCAGCAGTAAGATGGGACAGGGTAATGAGCAGTTCTTC.

A few counts support this clone. Different DNA sequences within this sample yield the same CDR3. V is TRBV6-5 and J is TRBJ1-5, with a possible D match to TRBD1 (5 bases). Trimming shortened V by 4 bases and J by 3 bases, and 10 bases separated the two germline ends. This CDR3 spans 14 amino acids. Germline V gives CDR1 MNHEY, CDR2 SVGAGI. The CDR3 reads CASSSGLNNQPQHF. As DNA, the CDR3 is TGTGCCAGCAGTTCAGGGCTGAACAATCAGCCCCAGCATTTT.

V gene TRBV27 combines with J gene TRBJ2-7; 7 nucleotides align to TRBD2. Germline V gene data show CDR1 as MNHEY and CDR2 as SMNVEV (reference sequence). V gave up 7 bases and J gave up 5 bases; unmatched junction bases: 11. CDR3 length: 14 residues. CDR3 protein: CASKTGTNEDEQYF. CDR3 nucleotides: TGTGCCAGCAAAACCGGGACTAATGAGGACGAGCAGTACTTC.

The chain carries TRBV25-1 and TRBJ2-1, with TRBD1 matching 8 bases. The germline V gene has CDR1 MGHDK and CDR2 SYGVNS. Trimming at V came to 0 bases and at J to 12 bases, leaving 13 bases not matched to a gene. The CDR3 runs 16 residues. CDR3 protein: CASSEYKQGAGRGQFF. CDR3 bases: TGTGCCAGCAGTGAATACAAGCAGGGGGCCGGGCGGGGGCAGTTCTTC.

V is TRBV7-2 and J is TRBJ1-5; the D gene is possibly TRBD1 (5 bases). CDR1 is SGHTA, CDR2 FQGNSA, per germline. V lost 5 bases and J 0 bases, leaving 11 bases between the germline ends. This CDR3 has 15 amino acids. CDR3 in amino acids: CASSIRDFSNQPQHF. In DNA, the CDR3 is TGTGCCAGCAGCATCCGGGACTTTAGCAATCAGCCCCAGCATTTT.

The V and J genes are TRBV27 and TRBJ2-7; D unresolved. V was pared by 5 bases and J by 7 bases, with 21 bases between. Germline V gives CDR1 MNHEY, CDR2 SMNVEV (reference sequence). The CDR3 length is 15 residues. The CDR3 DNA reads as TGTGCCAGCAGTCCCCGGAGAACCTGGGTGTATGAGCAGTACTTC. Its translation: CASSPRRTWVYEQYF.

This clone was counted a single time. The V gene is TRBV11-2, the J gene TRBJ2-3, with 7 nucleotides matching TRBD1. Germline V CDR1 and CDR2: SGHAT, FQNNGV. The V gene end was trimmed by 6 bases and the J gene end by 2 bases; junction bases not matched to a gene: 2. There are 13 residues in the CDR3. CDR3 DNA sequence: TGTGCCAGCAGGGGGACAGCCACAGATACGCAGTATTTT. It is translated as CASRGTATDTQYF.

The chain has TRBV7-8 and TRBJ2-4, with TRBD2 identical over 9 bases. CDR3 size: 17 residues. In germline, CDR1 is SGHVS, CDR2 FQNEAQ. Unmatched junction bases numbered 8, after V lost 5 bases and J lost 0 bases. In DNA form, the CDR3 reads TGTGCCAGCAGCCCTACAATAGCGGGAGTAGCCAAAAACATTCAGTACTTC. Its translation is CASSPTIAGVAKNIQYF.

The J gene is TRBJ2-2, the V gene TRBV15; 9 nucleotides align to TRBD1. Germline CDR1 reads LNHNV; CDR2 reads YYDKDF (reference sequence). The length of the CDR3 is 19 residues. Trimming at V came to 1 base and at J to 2 bases, leaving 11 bases not matched to a gene. The CDR3 is CATSRARTGDHSNTGELFF. CDR3 DNA: TGTGCCACCAGCAGAGCGCGGACAGGGGATCACTCAAACACCGGGGAGCTGTTTTTT.

This CDR3 reads CASSAHRGKSNQPQHF. As DNA, the CDR3 is TGTGCCAGCAGTGCCCACAGGGGGAAGAGCAATCAGCCCCAGCATTTT. This chain uses TRBV27 with TRBJ1-5; TRBD1 matches 8 bases. The CDR3 is made up of 16 amino acids. The V gene end was trimmed by 5 bases and the J gene end by 1 base; junction bases not matched to a gene: 7. Per the germline V gene, CDR1 is MNHEY and CDR2 is SMNVEV (reference sequence).

This sequence joins TRBV9 and TRBJ2-1, with 12 bases identical to TRBD2. CDR1 is SGDLS and CDR2 is YYNGEE in the germline V gene. V was pared by 3 bases and J by 9 bases, with 16 bases of the junction left unmatched. This CDR3 has 18 amino acids. The CDR3 here is CASSAGTRASGRAGEQFF. The CDR3, as DNA: TGTGCCAGCAGCGCGGGTACGCGGGCTAGCGGGAGGGCCGGTGAGCAGTTCTTC.

V and J are TRBV14 and TRBJ2-1; 7 bases fit TRBD1. Losses at the gene ends were 4 bases for V and 4 bases for J; bases not matched to a gene: 4. Germline lookup yields CDR1 SGHDN and CDR2 FVKESK. The CDR3 totals 14 residues. The CDR3 DNA follows: TGTGCCAGCAGCCCCCGGGACAGTTACAATGAGCAGTTCTTC. Amino acids: CASSPRDSYNEQFF.

The gene calls are TRBV7-2 and TRBJ2-5, with 8 bases matching TRBD1. The CDR3 runs to 16 residues. Trimming cost V 3 bases and J 4 bases; bases outside gene matches: 10. Per the germline V gene, CDR1 is SGHTA and CDR2 is FQGNSA. This CDR3 reads CASSFPSWTGIETQYF. DNA for the CDR3: TGTGCCAGCAGCTTCCCCTCCTGGACAGGGATAGAGACCCAGTACTTC.

The J gene is TRBJ1-6, the V gene TRBV10-3; 7 bases match TRBD1. This CDR3 comprises 14 residues. Germline values: CDR1 ENHRY, CDR2 SYGVKD. The ends lost 6 bases at V and 7 bases at J; junction bases unmatched: 6. This chain's CDR3 is CAISEGTVNSPLHF. In DNA, the CDR3 is TGTGCCATCAGCGAGGGGACAGTCAATTCACCCCTCCACTTT.

CDR3: CATSRDLDRGNSPLHF. DNA of the CDR3: TGTGCCACCAGCAGAGATCTTGACAGGGGTAATTCACCCCTCCACTTT. The rearrangement links TRBV15 to TRBJ1-6, with TRBD1 matching 8 bases. The CDR3 has 16 amino acids. V lost 0 bases and J lost 6; bases outside the gene matches: 4. CDR1 LNHNV and CDR2 YYDKDF come from the germline V gene (reference sequence).

The chain uses TRBV4-1 and TRBJ1-5, with TRBD1 matching over 12 bases. CDR1 is MGHRA, CDR2 YSYEKL, per germline. Unmatched junction bases numbered 4, after V lost 1 base and J lost 6 bases. The CDR3 runs to 16 residues. The CDR3: CASSQGGQGAGQPQHF. In DNA, the CDR3 is TGCGCCAGCAGCCAAGGGGGACAGGGGGCAGGTCAGCCCCAGCATTTT.

This chain links TRBV27 with TRBJ1-5; 8 nucleotides align to TRBD1. Per the germline V gene, CDR1 is MNHEY and CDR2 is SMNVEV (reference sequence). The CDR3 consists of 14 residues. With 2 bases clipped from V and 7 bases from J, the junction kept 4 bases outside the gene matches. The CDR3 reads CASSLGQGYQPQHF. The CDR3 coding sequence is TGTGCCAGCAGTTTAGGACAGGGTTACCAGCCCCAGCATTTT.

The chain uses TRBV7-2 and TRBJ2-5, with 14 bases identical to TRBD2. Per germline, CDR1 SGHTA and CDR2 FQGNSA. Losses at the gene ends were 3 bases for V and 5 bases for J; bases not matched to a gene: 11. CDR3 size: 18 residues. In DNA form, the CDR3 reads TGTGCCAGCAGCTTGTTATTGGGACTAGCGGGAGAGGGGGAGACCCAGTACTTC. This codes for CASSLLLGLAGEGETQYF.

This rearrangement joins TRBV4-2 to TRBJ2-1; the match to TRBD2 covers 9 bases. The CDR3 extends over 17 amino acids. The V and J ends lost 2 bases and 8 bases, in that order; junction bases with no gene match: 13. In germline, CDR1 is LGHNA, CDR2 YNFKEQ. The chain's CDR3 is CASSQWPGGRGGDEQFF. CDR3 coding DNA: TGTGCCAGCAGCCAATGGCCCGGCGGGAGGGGTGGCGATGAGCAGTTCTTC.